Shown below are 12 T cell receptor beta chains from a single sample sequenced in a study of identical twins. TCRdb called the 5' RACE reads again in MiXCR, with one record for every CDR3 protein. The sample lists roughly 1.6 million distinct CDR3 sequences; roughly 35% were seen once. The sample taken for sequencing was cord blood. The source is a newborn girl in good health.

This chain connects TRBV12-3 or TRBV12-4 to TRBJ2-3; D is possibly TRBD2 (6 bases). The length of the CDR3 is 15 residues. The ends were cut back, 6 bases at V and 5 bases at J, with 18 bases in the middle. The CDR3 DNA reads as TGTGCCAGCAGCCCTCCTAGCGTGCTCGGAGATACGCAGTATTTT. This encodes CASSPPSVLGDTQYF.

The V call is TRBV12-3 or TRBV12-4, the J call TRBJ1-1; 7 positions agree with TRBD1. The junction had 8 bases not matched to a gene; V was cut back by 6 bases and J by 1 base. CDR3 length equals 15 residues. CDR3 DNA: TGTGCCAGCAGCTACACAGGGGCTAGGAACACTGAAGCTTTCTTT. Residues: CASSYTGARNTEAFF.

The table lists this clonotype with a few counts. V and J are TRBV3-1 and TRBJ1-6; tentatively, D is TRBD1 (5 bases). CDR3 length equals 17 residues. Trimming removed 1 base from V and 6 bases from J, with 16 bases in between. The germline V gene has CDR1 LGHDT and CDR2 YNNKEL (reference sequence). CDR3 amino acids: CASSQGQRIYFNSPLHF. The CDR3 DNA sequence: TGTGCCAGCAGCCAAGGACAGCGCATATACTTTAATTCACCCCTCCACTTT.

The chain recombines TRBV18 with TRBJ2-4; a possible D gene is TRBD2 (6 bases). Trimming stripped 8 bases from V and 1 base from J, with 18 bases between. CDR3 length: 16 amino acids. CDR1 and CDR2 from the germline V gene are KGHSH and LQKENI. CDR3 region: CASANPWRGAKNIQYF. CDR3 sequence (DNA): TGTGCCAGCGCAAACCCGTGGAGGGGTGCCAAAAACATTCAGTACTTC.

This clonotype was counted a few times. V is TRBV9 and J is TRBJ2-1; 16 bases align to TRBD2. The J segment lost 0 bases and the V segment lost 0 bases, leaving 6 bases of the junction unmatched. CDR1 SGDLS and CDR2 YYNGEE come from the germline V gene. CDR3 length: 20 residues. CDR3 sequence reads: CASSVAPGLAGGSSYNEQFF. Written as DNA, the CDR3 is TGTGCCAGCAGCGTAGCTCCGGGACTAGCGGGGGGGAGCTCCTACAATGAGCAGTTCTTC. The complete variable domain, with remaining parts taken from reference TRBV9 and TRBJ2-1, reads DSGVTQTPKHLITATGQRVTLRCSPRSGDLSVYWYQQSLDQGLQFLIQYYNGEERAKGNILERFSAQQFPDLHSELNLSSLELGDSALYFCASSVAPGLAGGSSYNEQFFGPGTRLTVL.

This clonotype was seen more than once but under ten times. V and J are TRBV20-1 and TRBJ2-7; D possibly corresponds to TRBD1 (6 bases). The CDR3 sequence is 12 residues long. V was pared by 5 bases and J by 3 bases, with 11 bases between. Germline-derived CDR1 and CDR2 are DFQATT and SNEGSKA (reference sequence). CDR3 nucleotides: TGCAGTGCTGTGAGGGACAACTACGAGCAGTACTTC. The encoded protein is CSAVRDNYEQYF.

This clonotype was picked up a small number of times. The chain has TRBV24-1 and TRBJ2-4, with a tentative D call TRBD1 (5 bases). The DNA matches TRBJ2-7 better at its end, which makes the J call doubtful. The CDR3 has 13 residues. Germline assignment: CDR1 KGHDR and CDR2 SFDVKD. The CDR3 reads CATSDLKGYEQYF. CDR3 in DNA: TGTGCCACCAGTGATTTAAAGGGGTACGAGCAGTACTTC.

This clonotype turned up a few times. The chain carries TRBV29-1 and TRBJ1-5; weak D call: TRBD1 (6 bases). The CDR3 length is 14 residues. Looked up from germline, CDR1 is SQVTM and CDR2 is ANQGSEA. Trimming cost V 5 bases and J 1 base, with 12 bases left between them. CDR3 sequence reads: CSVTVGGSNQPQHF. In DNA, the CDR3 is TGCAGCGTTACTGTAGGGGGAAGCAATCAGCCCCAGCATTTT.

The rearrangement links TRBV28 to TRBJ2-7; tentative D call: TRBD2 (6 bases). The germline V gene encodes CDR1 MDHEN and CDR2 SYDVKM. V lost 8 bases to trimming and J lost 3 bases, with 8 bases between them. The CDR3 totals 11 residues. The CDR3 loop is CASWGDYEQYF. The CDR3, as DNA: TGTGCCAGCTGGGGGGACTACGAGCAGTACTTC.

The sample holds a few counts of this clonotype. This rearrangement joins TRBV2 to TRBJ2-5; no firm D call. Germline V gene data show CDR1 as SNHLY and CDR2 as FYNNEI. Trimming stripped 1 base from V and 2 bases from J, with 5 bases between. The CDR3 spans 13 residues. Written as DNA, the CDR3 is TGTGCCAGCAGTGAAGGCCAACAAGAGACCCAGTACTTC. It is translated as CASSEGQQETQYF.

This chain uses TRBV14 with TRBJ2-7; TRBD2 agrees at 8 bases. Looked up from germline, CDR1 is SGHDN and CDR2 is FVKESK. There are 16 residues in the CDR3. V was clipped by 1 base and J by 0 bases; unmatched bases: 5. In DNA, the CDR3 is TGTGCCAGCAGCCAAGTTAGCGGGAAAAGCTCCTACGAGCAGTACTTC. It translates to CASSQVSGKSSYEQYF.

This chain links TRBV6-2 or TRBV6-3 with TRBJ2-5; D may be TRBD1 (5 bases). CDR1 is MNHEY, CDR2 SVGEGT, per germline. This CDR3 is 14 amino acids long. The V and J ends lost 8 bases and 11 bases respectively, with 24 bases between them. The CDR3: CASHARELYNEQYF. CDR3 bases: TGTGCCAGCCACGCCAGGGAACTCTACAATGAGCAGTACTTC.